This T cell receptor beta chain was sequenced for a study of T cells in Graves' hyperthyroidism and ophthalmopathy. Findings of the study overall: Researchers report that a 13 V-J model separated ophthalmopathy from stable hyperthyroidism.

The TCR beta CDR3 regions underwent amplification using RNA transcripts as the source. The HTBI primer set was used in a first-round RT-PCR of the TCR CDR3. TCRdb reprocessed the multiplex PCR reads via MiXCR and lists one record per CDR3 protein. Of 800,000 or so distinct CDR3 sequences listed, 38% were seen once; the top ten hold around 9.3%. This clonotype came up many times. Its specificity is not known. The hyperthyroidism patients had all been newly diagnosed, and their disease duration was under 2 months. Their ages ranged from 18 to 65 years. The study based diagnoses on clinical symptoms, serum thyroxine and TRAb, thyroid ultrasound and orbital computed tomography. It was 10 ml of fresh peripheral blood that supplied the PBMCs. CDR1 and CDR2 (germline): SGHRS, YFSETQ. V shed 5 bases and J shed 3 bases, with 11 bases lying between them. This CDR3 has 13 amino acids.

The origin of this receptor is a man younger than 35 with Graves' hyperthyroidism. The sample consisted of blood. This chain joins TRBV5-1 and TRBJ1-1, with a possible D match to TRBD1 (6 bases). The CDR3 loop reads CASSEGEDTEAFF. DNA for the CDR3: TGCGCCAGCAGTGAGGGGGAGGACACTGAAGCTTTCTTT.